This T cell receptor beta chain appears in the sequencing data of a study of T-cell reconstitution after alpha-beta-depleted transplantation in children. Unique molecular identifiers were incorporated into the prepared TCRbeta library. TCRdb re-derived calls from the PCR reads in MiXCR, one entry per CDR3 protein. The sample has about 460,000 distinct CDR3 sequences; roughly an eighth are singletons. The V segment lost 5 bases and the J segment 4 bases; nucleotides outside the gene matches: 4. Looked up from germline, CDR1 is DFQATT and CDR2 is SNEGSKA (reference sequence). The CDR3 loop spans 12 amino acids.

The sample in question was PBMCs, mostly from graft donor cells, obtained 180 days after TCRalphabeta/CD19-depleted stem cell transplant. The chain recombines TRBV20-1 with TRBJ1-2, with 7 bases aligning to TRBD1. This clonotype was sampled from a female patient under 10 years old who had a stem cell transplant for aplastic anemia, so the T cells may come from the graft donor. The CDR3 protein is CSASTGAYGYTF. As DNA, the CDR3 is TGCAGTGCTTCAACAGGGGCCTATGGCTACACCTTC.